A selection of T cell receptor beta chains follows, all from one sample in a study of regulatory T cells in long-lasting Graves disease. TCRdb called the multiplex PCR reads again in MiXCR, with one record for every CDR3 protein. The sample consists of a few hundred thousand distinct CDR3 sequences, 18% of them appearing once. These data are also associated with another study on T cells in Graves' hyperthyroidism and ophthalmopathy.

This specimen consisted of peripheral blood mononuclear cells (PBMCs), obtained at new diagnosis, from a patient treated with antithyroid drugs. The receptor source for this set is a woman aged 30 to 39 with Graves disease. CDR3s include the opening cysteine and the closing phenylalanine or tryptophan. The order of the fields is J gene, D gene, clone size, V gene, CDR3 DNA, CDR3 protein. The D gene is left open where the match is weak. Clone size is stated in some rows and not others, as once, few, many or a class when expanded.

>TRBJ1-1|-|-|TRBV10-2
TGCGCCAGCACTGCACAGAACACTGAAGCTTTCTTT
CASTAQNTEAFF
>TRBJ1-5|-|many|TRBV5-6
TGTGCCAGCAGTCAGCCCCAGCATTTT
CASSQPQHF
>TRBJ2-3|TRBD2|many|TRBV5-1
TGCGCCAGCAGCTTGAGGGCTAGCGGGGAAACAGATACGCAGTATTTT
CASSLRASGETDTQYF
>TRBJ1-1|TRBD1|many|TRBV20-1
TGCAGTGCAGCCGGGACAGGGGCGTGGGGTGAAGCTTTCTTT
CSAAGTGAWGEAFF
>TRBJ2-7|-|many|TRBV27
TGTGCCAGCAGTCCCGCTGTCAGGGGCCACGAGCAGTACTTC
CASSPAVRGHEQYF
>TRBJ1-3|-|few|TRBV6-1
TGTGCCAGCAGTGACCCCACCCGGCGAACTGGAAACACCATATATTTT
CASSDPTRRTGNTIYF
>TRBJ2-7|TRBD2|once|TRBV30
TGTGCCTGGAGTGGACTAGCGGGAAGTTACGAGCAGTACTTC
CAWSGLAGSYEQYF
>TRBJ1-5|-|many|TRBV15
TGTGCCACCAGCAGAGATGATCATCAGCCCCAGCATTTT
CATSRDDHQPQHF
>TRBJ1-1|-|many|TRBV7-9
TGTGCCAGCAGGGTGGTCGGGTCGAGCACTGAAGCTTTCTTT
CASRVVGSSTEAFF
>TRBJ2-1|-|many|TRBV20-1
TGCAGTGCCCCTCTACGCAGCAGGGGGGGATACAATGAGCAGTTCTTC
CSAPLRSRGGYNEQFF
>TRBJ1-1|-|-|TRBV4-1
TGCGCCAGCAGCCGTTTAGGAATTAGTGGAATGAACACTGAAGCTTTCTTT
CASSRLGISGMNTEAFF
>TRBJ2-1|TRBD1|many|TRBV7-8
TGTGCCAGCAGCAAAGAGGGACAGGAGTTCTTC
CASSKEGQEFF
>TRBJ1-2|TRBD1|many|TRBV5-1
TGCGCCAGCAGCTGGGGACAGGCCCGGTGGACCTTC
CASSWGQARWTF
>TRBJ1-1|-|-|TRBV12-3/TRBV12-4
TGTGCCAGCGCCAAGACTGGGAGGAACACTGAAGCCTTCTTT
CASAKTGRNTEAFF
>TRBJ1-1|TRBD1|many|TRBV7-9
TGTGCCAGCAGCCTCCTCGACAGGGGCAATGAAGCTTTCTTT
CASSLLDRGNEAFF
>TRBJ1-1|-|many|TRBV7-9
TGTGCCAGCAGACGACCGGAGGGTGAAGCTTTCTTT
CASRRPEGEAFF
>TRBJ2-3|TRBD2|-|TRBV27
TGTGCCAGCAGTGCGTCCCGGGGGAGGGGCACAGATACGCAGTATTTT
CASSASRGRGTDTQYF
>TRBJ1-6|TRBD1|many|TRBV2
TGTGCCAGCAGGATTCCGGGACAGCTTAATTCACCCCTCCACTTT
CASRIPGQLNSPLHF
>TRBJ1-5|TRBD1|-|TRBV18
TGTGCCAGCTCACCAAGACAGGGTGGTCAGCCCCAGCATTTT
CASSPRQGGQPQHF
>TRBJ2-6|-|-|TRBV12-5
TGTGCTAGTGGTTTGGTATGGGCAGGGGCTGGGGCCAACGTCCTGACTTTC
CASGLVWAGAGANVLTF
>TRBJ1-6|-|many|TRBV7-2
TGTGCCAGCAGCCTGCAGGGTTATAATTCACCCCTCCACTTT
CASSLQGYNSPLHF
>TRBJ2-1|-|many|TRBV19
TGTGCCAGTAGTATAGGCCCCCGGACTGAGGTCTCCTACAATGAGCAGTTCTTC
CASSIGPRTEVSYNEQFF
>TRBJ1-2|TRBD1|-|TRBV20-1
TGCAGTGCCCCCCCTAGGACAGGATATGGCTACACCTTC
CSAPPRTGYGYTF
>TRBJ2-1|-|many|TRBV12-3/TRBV12-4
TGTGCCAGCAGTTTAGCGGGGGGGCCTTATGAGCAGTTCTTC
CASSLAGGPYEQFF
>TRBJ2-3|-|few|TRBV2
TGTGCCAGCACCCGAATAGGGGGGGGGCCTTCCGGAGATACGCAGTATTTT
CASTRIGGGPSGDTQYF
>TRBJ1-3|-|many|TRBV6-5
TGTGCCAGCAGTTACGTAATGGGGTCTGGAAACACCATATATTTT
CASSYVMGSGNTIYF
>TRBJ1-1|TRBD1|many|TRBV6-1
TGTGCCAGCAAGCGGGACAGCAACGCTGAAGCTTTCTTT
CASKRDSNAEAFF